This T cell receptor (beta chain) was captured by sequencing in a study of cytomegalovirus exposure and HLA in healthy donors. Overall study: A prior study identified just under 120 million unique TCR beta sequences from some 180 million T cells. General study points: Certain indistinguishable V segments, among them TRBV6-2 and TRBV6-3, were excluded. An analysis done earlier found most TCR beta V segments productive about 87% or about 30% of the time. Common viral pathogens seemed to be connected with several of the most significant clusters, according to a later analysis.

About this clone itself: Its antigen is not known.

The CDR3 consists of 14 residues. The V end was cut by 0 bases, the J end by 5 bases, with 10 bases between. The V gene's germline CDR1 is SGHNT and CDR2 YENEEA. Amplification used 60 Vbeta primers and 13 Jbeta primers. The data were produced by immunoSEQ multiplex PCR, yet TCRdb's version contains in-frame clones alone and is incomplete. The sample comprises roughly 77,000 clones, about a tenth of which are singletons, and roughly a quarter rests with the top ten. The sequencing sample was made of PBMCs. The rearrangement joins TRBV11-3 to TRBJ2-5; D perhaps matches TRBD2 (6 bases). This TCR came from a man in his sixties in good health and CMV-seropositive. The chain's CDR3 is CASSLEGGVETQYF. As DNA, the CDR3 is TGTGCCAGCAGCTTAGAGGGAGGCGTGGAGACCCAGTACTTC.